The present entry profiles one T cell receptor (beta chain) with its context. This clone was seen only a few times. What this receptor recognizes is not known. No quality values exist for individual bases; no much larger clone is one base distant. Using the immunoSEQ Assay at Adaptive Biotechnologies, the researchers immunosequenced TCRbeta CDR3 regions from the extracted DNA. As for how the authors treated the data: To measure the absolute abundance of each unique TCRbeta CDR3, the sequences were collapsed and filtered. Clonality was calculated as 1 minus Pielou's evenness, with only productive in-frame rearrangements included in the computation. Regional overlap tracked the top 100 nucleotide rearrangements across paired samples, with Morisita index comparing paired versus unrelated samples. Convergence of nucleotide rearrangements onto identical amino acid sequences was assessed with the immunoSEQ Rearrangement Details tool. This is the immuneACCESS table as TCRdb keeps it, with only in-frame sequences that have V and J called. A part of the clones is gone; compared with another copy, unresolved V genes explain less than half, and the rest is unexplained. The D gene and trimming were derived from the DNA, and the V and J assignments and clone size from that table. The sample has approximately 17,000 clones on record, around 72% of them singletons. About 5.5% of the sample lies in the top ten.

These data are taken from a study of CXCR4 blockade with PD-1 therapy in pancreatic cancer (dated by TCRdb to about 2019). Regarding the study in general: The study analyzed resected pancreatic ductal adenocarcinoma using multiplex immunohistochemistry and TCRbeta immunosequencing, along with ex vivo slice culture to test PD-1 and CXCR4 blockade. To look at intratumoral heterogeneity, the researchers TCR-sequenced two geographically distinct regions from each of 5 or 6 tumors.

The research as a whole found: A strong correlation was found between amino acid clone frequency and the number of distinct nucleotide rearrangements encoding each amino acid clone, suggesting convergent selection by common tumor antigens. Only TCRbeta chains were sequenced, so true antigen-specificity overlap of convergent dominant clones remained unconfirmed pending paired alpha-beta single-cell sequencing. Tumors showed clonal expansion, with mean productive clonality about 0.14 versus 0.054 in healthy blood, but clonality did not correlate with survival.

The patients who supplied the archived tumor blocks had received no neoadjuvant therapy before resection. In the preserved-tissue arm of the study, around 33 surgical resection samples from 20 to 25 previously untreated pancreatic ductal adenocarcinoma patients were used. DNA for the resection arm was extracted from ten 5-micron curls of FFPE tumor lying next to the multiplex immunohistochemistry slide. The cysteine opens and the phenylalanine closes a CDR3 of 14 amino acids. Here the CDR3 DNA is all that survives: 42 bases in frame from base 1. Per the germline V gene (reference sequence), LNHDA is the CDR1 and SQIVND is the CDR2. The V end loses 1 base and the J end loses 9 bases, and a stretch of 13 bases separates them.

Recombination joined TRBV19 with TRBJ2-1; no D segment can be confidently identified. This clonotype originated in a human donor with pancreatic ductal adenocarcinoma. The sequencing sample was made of tumor tissue. In nucleotide form, the sequence is TGTGCCAGTAGTATAGGAGCACTTATTAGTGAGCAGTTCTTC. This yields the protein CASSIGALISEQFF.